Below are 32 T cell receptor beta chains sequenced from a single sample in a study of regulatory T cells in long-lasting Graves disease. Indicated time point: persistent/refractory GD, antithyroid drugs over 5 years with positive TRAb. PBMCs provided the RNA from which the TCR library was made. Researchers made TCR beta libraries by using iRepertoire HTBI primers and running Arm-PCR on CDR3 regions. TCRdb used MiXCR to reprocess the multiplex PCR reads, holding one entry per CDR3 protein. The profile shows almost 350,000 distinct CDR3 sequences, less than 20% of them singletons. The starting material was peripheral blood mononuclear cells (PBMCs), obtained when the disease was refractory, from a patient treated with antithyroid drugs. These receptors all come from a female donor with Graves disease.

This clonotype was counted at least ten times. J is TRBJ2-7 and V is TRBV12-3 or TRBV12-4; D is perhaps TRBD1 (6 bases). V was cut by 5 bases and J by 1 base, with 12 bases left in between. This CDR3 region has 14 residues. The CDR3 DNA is TGTGCCAGCAGTCTCGGACAGCTATCCTACGAGCAGTACTTC. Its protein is CASSLGQLSYEQYF.

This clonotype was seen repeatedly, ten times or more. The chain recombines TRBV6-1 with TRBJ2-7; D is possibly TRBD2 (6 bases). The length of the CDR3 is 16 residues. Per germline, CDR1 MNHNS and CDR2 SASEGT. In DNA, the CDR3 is TGTGCGGGAGGTGGAGGACTATGGGACGTCTCCTACGAGCAGTACTTC. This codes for CAGGGGLWDVSYEQYF.

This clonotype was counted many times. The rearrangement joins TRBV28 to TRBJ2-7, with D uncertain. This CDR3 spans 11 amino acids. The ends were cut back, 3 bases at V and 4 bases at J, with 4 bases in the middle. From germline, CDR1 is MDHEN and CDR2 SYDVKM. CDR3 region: CASSFVYEQYF. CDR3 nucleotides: TGTGCCAGCAGTTTCGTATACGAGCAGTACTTC.

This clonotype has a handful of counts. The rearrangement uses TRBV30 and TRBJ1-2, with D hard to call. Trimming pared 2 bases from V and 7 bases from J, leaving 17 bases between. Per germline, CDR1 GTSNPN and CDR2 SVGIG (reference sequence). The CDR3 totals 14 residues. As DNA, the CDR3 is TGTGCCTGGAGTCTCCCGGGCAGAGGCTCTGGCTACACCTTC. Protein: CAWSLPGRGSGYTF.

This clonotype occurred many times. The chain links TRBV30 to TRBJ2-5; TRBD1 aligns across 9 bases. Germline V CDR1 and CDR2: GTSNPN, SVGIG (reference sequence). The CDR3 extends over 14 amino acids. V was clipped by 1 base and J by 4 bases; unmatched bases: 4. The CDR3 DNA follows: TGTGCCTGGAGTGCCTTGACAGGGGGAGAGACCCAGTACTTC. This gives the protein CAWSALTGGETQYF.

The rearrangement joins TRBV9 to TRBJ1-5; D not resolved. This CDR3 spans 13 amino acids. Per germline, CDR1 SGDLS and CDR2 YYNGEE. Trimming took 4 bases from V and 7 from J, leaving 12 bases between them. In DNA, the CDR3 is TGTGCCAGCAGCATTCACAGCGACCAGCCCCAGCATTTT. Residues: CASSIHSDQPQHF.

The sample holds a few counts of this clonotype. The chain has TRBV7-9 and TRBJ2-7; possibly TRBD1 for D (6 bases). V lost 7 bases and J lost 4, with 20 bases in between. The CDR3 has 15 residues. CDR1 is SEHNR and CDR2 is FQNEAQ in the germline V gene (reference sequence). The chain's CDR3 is CASTDTGIRPYEQYF. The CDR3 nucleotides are TGTGCCAGCACCGATACAGGGATCCGGCCTTACGAGCAGTACTTC.

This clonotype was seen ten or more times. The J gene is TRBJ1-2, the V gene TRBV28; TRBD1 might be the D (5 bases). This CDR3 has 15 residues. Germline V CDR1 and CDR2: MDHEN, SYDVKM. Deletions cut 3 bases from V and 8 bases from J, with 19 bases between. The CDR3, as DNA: TGTGCCAGCAGTTTCCTTCAGGGTCCCTCGGGAGGCTACACCTTC. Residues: CASSFLQGPSGGYTF.

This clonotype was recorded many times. Written as DNA, the CDR3 is TGTGCCAGCAGCCAATCCGGGGGAACTGAAGCTTTCTTT. Translated, it gives CASSQSGGTEAFF. V is TRBV3-1 and J is TRBJ1-1; D possibly corresponds to TRBD1 (5 bases). Trimming shortened V by 2 bases and J by 5 bases, and 9 bases separated the two germline ends. Germline loops: CDR1 LGHDT, CDR2 YNNKEL (reference sequence). The CDR3 contains 13 residues. Drawing the rest from reference TRBV3-1 and TRBJ1-1, the complete variable domain is DTAVSQTPKYLVTQMGNDKSIKCEQNLGHDTMYWYKQDSKKFLKIMFSYNNKELIINETVPNRFSPKSPDKAHLNLHINSLELGDSAVYFCASSQSGGTEAFFGQGTRLTVV.

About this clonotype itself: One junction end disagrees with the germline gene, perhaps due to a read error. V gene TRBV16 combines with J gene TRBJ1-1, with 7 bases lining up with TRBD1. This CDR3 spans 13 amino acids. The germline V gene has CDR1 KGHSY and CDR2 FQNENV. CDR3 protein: CASSLGTATGAFF. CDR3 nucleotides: TGTGCCAGCAGCCTAGGGACAGCGACTGGAGCTTTCTTT.

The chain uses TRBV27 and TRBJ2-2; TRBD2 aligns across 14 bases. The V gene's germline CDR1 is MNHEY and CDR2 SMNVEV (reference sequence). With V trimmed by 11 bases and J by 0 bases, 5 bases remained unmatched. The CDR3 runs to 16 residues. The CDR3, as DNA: TGTGCCTCCCGGACTAGCGGGAGGACGAACACCGGGGAGCTGTTTTTT. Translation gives CASRTSGRTNTGELFF.

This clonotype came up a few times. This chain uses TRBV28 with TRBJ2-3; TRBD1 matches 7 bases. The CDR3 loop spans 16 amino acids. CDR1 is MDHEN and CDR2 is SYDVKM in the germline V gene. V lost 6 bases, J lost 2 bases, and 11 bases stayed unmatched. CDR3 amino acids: CASSPQGEGATDTQYF. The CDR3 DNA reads TGTGCCAGCAGCCCCCAAGGCGAGGGGGCCACAGATACGCAGTATTTT.

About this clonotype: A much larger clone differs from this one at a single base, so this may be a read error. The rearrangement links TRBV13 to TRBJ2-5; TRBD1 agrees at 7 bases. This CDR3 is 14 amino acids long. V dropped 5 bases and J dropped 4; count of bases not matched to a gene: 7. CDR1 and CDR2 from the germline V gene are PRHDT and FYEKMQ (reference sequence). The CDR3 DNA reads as TGTGCCAGCAGCCACCGGGACAGCCGAGAGACCCAGTACTTC. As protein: CASSHRDSRETQYF.

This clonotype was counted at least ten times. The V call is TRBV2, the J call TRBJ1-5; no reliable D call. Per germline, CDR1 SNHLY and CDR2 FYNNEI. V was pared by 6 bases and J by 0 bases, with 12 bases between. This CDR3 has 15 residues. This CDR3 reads CASRDTTYSNQPQHF. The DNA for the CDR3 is TGTGCCAGCAGAGACACAACCTATAGCAATCAGCCCCAGCATTTT.

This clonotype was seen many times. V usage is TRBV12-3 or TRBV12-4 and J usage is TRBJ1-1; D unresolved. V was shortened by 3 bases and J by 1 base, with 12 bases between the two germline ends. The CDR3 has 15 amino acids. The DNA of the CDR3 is TGTGCCAGCAGTTTTTATGGGTCGGCGAACACTGAAGCTTTCTTT. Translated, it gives CASSFYGSANTEAFF.

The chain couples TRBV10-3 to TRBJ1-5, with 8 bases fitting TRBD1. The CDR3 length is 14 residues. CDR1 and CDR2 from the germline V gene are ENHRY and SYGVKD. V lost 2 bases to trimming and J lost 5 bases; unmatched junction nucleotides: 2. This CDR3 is CAISEPGQDQPQHF. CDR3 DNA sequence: TGTGCCATCAGTGAGCCGGGACAGGATCAGCCCCAGCATTTT.

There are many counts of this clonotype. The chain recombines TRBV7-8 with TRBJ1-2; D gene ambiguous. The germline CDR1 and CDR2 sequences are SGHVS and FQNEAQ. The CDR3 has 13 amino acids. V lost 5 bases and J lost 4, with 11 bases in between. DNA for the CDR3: TGTGCCAGCAGCCCCGGCCTCCTCTATGGCTACACCTTC. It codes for CASSPGLLYGYTF.

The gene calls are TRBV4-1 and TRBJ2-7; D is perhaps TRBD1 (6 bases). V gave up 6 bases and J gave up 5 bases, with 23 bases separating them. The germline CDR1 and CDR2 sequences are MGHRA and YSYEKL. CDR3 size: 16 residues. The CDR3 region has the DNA TGCGCCAGCAGGCGACGGACAGAGGGCTACACTGACGAGCAGTACTTC. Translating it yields CASRRRTEGYTDEQYF.

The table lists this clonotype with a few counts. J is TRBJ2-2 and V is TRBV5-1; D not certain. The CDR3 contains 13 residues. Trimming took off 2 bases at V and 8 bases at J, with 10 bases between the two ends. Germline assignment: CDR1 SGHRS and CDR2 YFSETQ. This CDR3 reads CASSFSDLGELFF. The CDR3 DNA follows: TGCGCCAGCAGCTTCTCGGACCTAGGGGAGCTGTTTTTT.

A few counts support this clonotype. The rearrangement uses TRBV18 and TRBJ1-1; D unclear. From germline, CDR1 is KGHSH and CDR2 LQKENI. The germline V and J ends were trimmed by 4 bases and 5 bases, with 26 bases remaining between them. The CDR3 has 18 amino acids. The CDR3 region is CASSRLYRRSYTDTEAFF. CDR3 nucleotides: TGTGCCAGCTCACGTCTCTACCGTCGATCCTACACGGATACTGAAGCTTTCTTT.

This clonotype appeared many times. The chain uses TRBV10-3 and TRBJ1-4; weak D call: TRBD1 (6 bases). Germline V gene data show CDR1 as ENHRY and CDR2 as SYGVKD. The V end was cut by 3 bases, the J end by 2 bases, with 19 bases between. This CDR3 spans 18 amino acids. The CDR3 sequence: CAISEDGKQGSTNEKLFF. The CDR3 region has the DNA TGTGCCATCAGTGAAGACGGAAAACAGGGCAGCACTAATGAAAAACTGTTTTTT.

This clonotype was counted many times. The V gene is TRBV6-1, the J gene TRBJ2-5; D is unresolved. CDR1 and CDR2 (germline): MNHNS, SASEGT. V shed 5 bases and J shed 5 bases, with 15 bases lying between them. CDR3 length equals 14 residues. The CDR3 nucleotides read TGTGCCAGCAGTCCCTCCGGGCCAGCTGAGACCCAGTACTTC. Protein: CASSPSGPAETQYF.

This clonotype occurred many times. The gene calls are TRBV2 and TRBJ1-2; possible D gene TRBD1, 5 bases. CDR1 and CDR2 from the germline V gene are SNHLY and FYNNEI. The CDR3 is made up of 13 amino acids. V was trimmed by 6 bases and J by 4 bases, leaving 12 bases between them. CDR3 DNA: TGTGCCAGCAGAGCAGACAGCGTCTATGGCTACACCTTC. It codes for CASRADSVYGYTF.

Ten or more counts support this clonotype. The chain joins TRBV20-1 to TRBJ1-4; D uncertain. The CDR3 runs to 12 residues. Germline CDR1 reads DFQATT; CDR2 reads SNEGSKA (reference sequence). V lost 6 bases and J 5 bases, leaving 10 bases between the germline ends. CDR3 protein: CSAEGDNEKLFF. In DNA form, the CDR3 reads TGCAGTGCCGAGGGAGACAATGAAAAACTGTTTTTT.

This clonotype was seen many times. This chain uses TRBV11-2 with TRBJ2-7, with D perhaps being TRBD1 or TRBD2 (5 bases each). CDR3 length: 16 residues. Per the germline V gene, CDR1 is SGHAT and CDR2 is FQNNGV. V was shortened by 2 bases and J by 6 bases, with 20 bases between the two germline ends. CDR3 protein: CASSLMSLSGGSEQYF. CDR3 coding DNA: TGTGCCAGCAGCTTAATGTCGCTATCTGGGGGATCCGAGCAGTACTTC.

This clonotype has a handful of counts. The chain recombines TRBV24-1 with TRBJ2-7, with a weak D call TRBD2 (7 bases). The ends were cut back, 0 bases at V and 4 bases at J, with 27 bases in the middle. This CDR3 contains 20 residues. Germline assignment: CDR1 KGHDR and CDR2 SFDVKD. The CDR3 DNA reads TGTGCCACCAGTGATTTGCTCGGCCCGTGGGGGGGGCGCATAACTTACGAGCAGTACTTC. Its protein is CATSDLLGPWGGRITYEQYF.

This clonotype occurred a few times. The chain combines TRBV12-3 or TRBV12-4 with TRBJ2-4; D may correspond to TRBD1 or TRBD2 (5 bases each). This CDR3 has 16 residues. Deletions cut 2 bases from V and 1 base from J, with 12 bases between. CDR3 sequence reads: CASSLTPWGAKNIQYF. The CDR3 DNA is TGTGCCAGCAGTTTAACCCCCTGGGGGGCCAAAAACATTCAGTACTTC.

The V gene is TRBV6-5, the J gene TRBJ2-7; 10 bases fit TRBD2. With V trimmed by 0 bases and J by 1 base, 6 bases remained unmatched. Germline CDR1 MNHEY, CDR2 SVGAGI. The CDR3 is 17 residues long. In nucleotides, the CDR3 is TGTGCCAGCAGTTACTCCGCTAGCGGGAGTCCTTCCTACGAGCAGTACTTC. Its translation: CASSYSASGSPSYEQYF.

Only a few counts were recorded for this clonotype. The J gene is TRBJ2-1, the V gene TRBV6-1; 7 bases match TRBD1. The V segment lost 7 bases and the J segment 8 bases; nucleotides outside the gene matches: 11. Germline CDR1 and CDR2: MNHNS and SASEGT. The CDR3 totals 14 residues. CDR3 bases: TGTGCCAGCACCATCACGGACAGGCGCGATGAGCAGTTCTTC. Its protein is CASTITDRRDEQFF.

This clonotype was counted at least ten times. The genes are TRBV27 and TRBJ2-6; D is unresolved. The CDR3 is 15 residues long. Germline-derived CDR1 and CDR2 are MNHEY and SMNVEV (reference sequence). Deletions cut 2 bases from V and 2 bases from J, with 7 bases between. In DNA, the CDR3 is TGTGCCAGCAGTTTAGGGGATACTGGGGCCAACGTCCTGACTTTC. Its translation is CASSLGDTGANVLTF.

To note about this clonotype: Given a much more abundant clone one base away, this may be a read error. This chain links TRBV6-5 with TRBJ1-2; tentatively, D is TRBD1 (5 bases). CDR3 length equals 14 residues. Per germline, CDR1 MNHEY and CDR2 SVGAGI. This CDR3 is CASGYSAREDGYTF. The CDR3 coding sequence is TGTGCCAGCGGTTACTCAGCCAGGGAAGACGGCTACACCTTC.

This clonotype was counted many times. CDR3 in DNA: TGTGCCAGCAGCACGTCCCCCCTTAAAGAGACCCAGTACTTC. Translating it yields CASSTSPLKETQYF. The rearrangement joins TRBV7-2 to TRBJ2-5, with unresolved D. The CDR3 consists of 14 residues. With 5 bases removed from V and 3 bases from J, the gap between germline ends came to 13 bases. Germline CDR1 and CDR2: SGHTA and FQGNSA.